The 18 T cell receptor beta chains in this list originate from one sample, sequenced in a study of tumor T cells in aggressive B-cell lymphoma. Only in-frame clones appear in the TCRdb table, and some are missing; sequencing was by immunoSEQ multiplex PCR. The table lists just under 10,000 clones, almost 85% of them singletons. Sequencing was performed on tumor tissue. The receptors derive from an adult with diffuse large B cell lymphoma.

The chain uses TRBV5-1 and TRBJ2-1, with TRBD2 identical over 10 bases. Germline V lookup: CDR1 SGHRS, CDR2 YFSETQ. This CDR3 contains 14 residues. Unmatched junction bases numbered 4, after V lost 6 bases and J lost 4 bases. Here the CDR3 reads CASKRTSGYNEQFF. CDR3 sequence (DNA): TGCGCCAGCAAAAGGACTAGCGGATACAATGAGCAGTTCTTC.

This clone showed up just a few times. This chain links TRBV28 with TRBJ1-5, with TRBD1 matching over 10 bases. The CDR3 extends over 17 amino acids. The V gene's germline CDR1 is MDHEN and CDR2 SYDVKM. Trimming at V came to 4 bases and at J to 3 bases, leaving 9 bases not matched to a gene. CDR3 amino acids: CASSSRDRGPVNQPQHF. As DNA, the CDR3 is TGTGCCAGCAGTTCCCGGGACAGGGGCCCCGTCAATCAGCCCCAGCATTTT.

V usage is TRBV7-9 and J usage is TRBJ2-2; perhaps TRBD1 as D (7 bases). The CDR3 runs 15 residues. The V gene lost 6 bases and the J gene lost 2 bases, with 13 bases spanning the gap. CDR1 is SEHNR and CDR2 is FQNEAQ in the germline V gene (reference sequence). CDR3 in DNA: TGTGCCAGCAGACCCAGGGGGGTCAACACCGGGGAGCTGTTTTTT. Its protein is CASRPRGVNTGELFF.

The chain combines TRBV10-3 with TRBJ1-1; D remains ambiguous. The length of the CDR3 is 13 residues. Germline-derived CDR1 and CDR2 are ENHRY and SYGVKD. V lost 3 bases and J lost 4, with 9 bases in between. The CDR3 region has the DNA TGTGCCATCAGTGAATCAAGTAGCACTGAAGCTTTCTTT. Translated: CAISESSSTEAFF.

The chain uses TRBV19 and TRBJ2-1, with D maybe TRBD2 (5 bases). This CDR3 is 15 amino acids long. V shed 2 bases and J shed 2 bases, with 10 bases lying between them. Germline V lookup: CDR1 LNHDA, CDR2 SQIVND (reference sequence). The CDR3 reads CASSISGAPYNEQFF. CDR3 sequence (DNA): TGTGCCAGTAGTATAAGCGGAGCCCCCTACAATGAGCAGTTCTTC.

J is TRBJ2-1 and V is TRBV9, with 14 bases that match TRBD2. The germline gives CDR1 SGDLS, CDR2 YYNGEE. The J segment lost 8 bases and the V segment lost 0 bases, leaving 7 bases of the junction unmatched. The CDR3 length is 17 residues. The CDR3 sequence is CASSVGPGLAGVDEQFF. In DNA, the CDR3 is TGTGCCAGCAGCGTAGGACCGGGACTAGCGGGAGTCGATGAGCAGTTCTTC. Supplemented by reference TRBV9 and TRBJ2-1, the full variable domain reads DSGVTQTPKHLITATGQRVTLRCSPRSGDLSVYWYQQSLDQGLQFLIQYYNGEERAKGNILERFSAQQFPDLHSELNLSSLELGDSALYFCASSVGPGLAGVDEQFFGPGTRLTVL.

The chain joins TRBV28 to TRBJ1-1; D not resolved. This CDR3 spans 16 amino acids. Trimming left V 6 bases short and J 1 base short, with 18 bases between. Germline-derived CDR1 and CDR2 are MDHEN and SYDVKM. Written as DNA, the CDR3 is TGTGCCAGCAGCCCTAGCGCGTTTGCCCAGAACACTGAAGCTTTCTTT. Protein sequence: CASSPSAFAQNTEAFF.

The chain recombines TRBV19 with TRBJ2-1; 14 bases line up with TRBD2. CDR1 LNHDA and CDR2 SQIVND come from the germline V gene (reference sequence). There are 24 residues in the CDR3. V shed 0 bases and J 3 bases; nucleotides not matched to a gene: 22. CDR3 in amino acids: CASSIEGTGDLPGLAGDFYNEQFF. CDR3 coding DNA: TGTGCCAGTAGTATAGAAGGGACAGGGGACCTCCCGGGACTAGCGGGAGATTTCTACAATGAGCAGTTCTTC.

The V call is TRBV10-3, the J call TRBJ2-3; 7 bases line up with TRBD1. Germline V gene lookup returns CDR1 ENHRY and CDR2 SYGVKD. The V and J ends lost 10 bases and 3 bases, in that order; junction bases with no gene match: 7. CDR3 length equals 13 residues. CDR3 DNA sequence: TGTGCCACCCGAAAGACAGGGACAGATACGCAGTATTTT. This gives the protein CATRKTGTDTQYF.

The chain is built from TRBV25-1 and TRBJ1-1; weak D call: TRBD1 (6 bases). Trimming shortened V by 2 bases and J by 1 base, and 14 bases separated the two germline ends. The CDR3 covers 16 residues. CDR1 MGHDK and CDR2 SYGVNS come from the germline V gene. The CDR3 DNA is TGTGCCAGCAGTGAACGGGGTCAGGGGACGAACACTGAAGCTTTCTTT. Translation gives CASSERGQGTNTEAFF. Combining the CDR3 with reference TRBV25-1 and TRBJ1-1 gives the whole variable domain EADIYQTPRYLVIGTGKKITLECSQTMGHDKMYWYQQDPGMELHLIHYSYGVNSTEKGDLSSESTVSRIRTEHFPLTLESARPSHTSQYLCASSERGQGTNTEAFFGQGTRLTVV.

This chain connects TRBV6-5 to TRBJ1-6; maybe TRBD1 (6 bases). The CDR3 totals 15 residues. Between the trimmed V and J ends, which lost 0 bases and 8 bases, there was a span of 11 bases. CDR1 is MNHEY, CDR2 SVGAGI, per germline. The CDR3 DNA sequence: TGTGCCAGCAGTTACTCTTGGGACACCGATTCACCCCTCCACTTT. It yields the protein CASSYSWDTDSPLHF.

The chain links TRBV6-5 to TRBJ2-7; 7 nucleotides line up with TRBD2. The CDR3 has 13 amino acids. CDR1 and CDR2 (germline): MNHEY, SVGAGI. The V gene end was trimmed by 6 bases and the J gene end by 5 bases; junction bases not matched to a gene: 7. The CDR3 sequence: CASRLGGPDEQYF. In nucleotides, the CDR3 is TGTGCCAGCAGGTTGGGAGGGCCCGACGAGCAGTACTTC.

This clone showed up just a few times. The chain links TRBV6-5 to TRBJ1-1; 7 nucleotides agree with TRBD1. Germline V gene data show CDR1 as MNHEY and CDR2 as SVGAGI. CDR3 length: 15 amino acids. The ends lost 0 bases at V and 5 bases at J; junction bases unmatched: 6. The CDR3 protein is CASSYSTGLRTEAFF. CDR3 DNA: TGTGCCAGCAGTTACTCGACAGGGTTGAGGACTGAAGCTTTCTTT.

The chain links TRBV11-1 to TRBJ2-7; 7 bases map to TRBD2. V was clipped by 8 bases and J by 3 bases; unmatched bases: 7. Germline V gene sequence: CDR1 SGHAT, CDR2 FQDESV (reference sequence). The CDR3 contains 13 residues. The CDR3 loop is CASGRDYNYEQYF. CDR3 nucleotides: TGTGCCAGCGGCCGGGACTATAACTACGAGCAGTACTTC.

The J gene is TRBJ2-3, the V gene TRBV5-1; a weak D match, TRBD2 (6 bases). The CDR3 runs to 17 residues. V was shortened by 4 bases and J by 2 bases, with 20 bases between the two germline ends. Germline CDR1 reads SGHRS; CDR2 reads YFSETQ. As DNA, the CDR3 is TGCGCCAGCAGCCGGGGGACCGCGTCAACTATCACAGATACGCAGTATTTT. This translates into CASSRGTASTITDTQYF.

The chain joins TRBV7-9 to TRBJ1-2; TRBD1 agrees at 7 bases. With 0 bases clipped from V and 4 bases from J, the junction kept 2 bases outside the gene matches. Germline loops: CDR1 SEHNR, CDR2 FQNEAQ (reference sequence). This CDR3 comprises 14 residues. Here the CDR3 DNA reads TGTGCCAGCAGCTTAGCGGACAGGAGCTATGGCTACACCTTC. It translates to CASSLADRSYGYTF. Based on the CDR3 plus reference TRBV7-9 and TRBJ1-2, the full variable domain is DTGVSQNPRHKITKRGQNVTFRCDPISEHNRLYWYRQTLGQGPEFLTYFQNEAQLEKSRLLSDRFSAERPKGSFSTLEIQRTEQGDSAMYLCASSLADRSYGYTFGSGTRLTVV.

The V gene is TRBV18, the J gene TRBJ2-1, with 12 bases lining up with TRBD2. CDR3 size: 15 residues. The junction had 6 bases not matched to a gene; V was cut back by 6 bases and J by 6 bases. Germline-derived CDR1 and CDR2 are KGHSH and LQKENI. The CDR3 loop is CASSLTSGRTNEQFF. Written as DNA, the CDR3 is TGTGCCAGCTCCCTAACTAGCGGGAGGACCAATGAGCAGTTCTTC.

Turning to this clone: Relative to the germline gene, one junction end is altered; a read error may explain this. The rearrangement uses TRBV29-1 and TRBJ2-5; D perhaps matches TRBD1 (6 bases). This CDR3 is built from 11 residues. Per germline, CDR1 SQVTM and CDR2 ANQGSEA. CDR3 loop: CSVKEKGEQYF. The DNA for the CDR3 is TGCAGCGTTAAAGAAAAGGGGGAGCAGTACTTC. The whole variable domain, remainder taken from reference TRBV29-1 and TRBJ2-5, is SAVISQKPSRDICQRGTSLTIQCQVDSQVTMMFWYRQQPGQSLTLIATANQGSEATYESGFVIDKFPISRPNLTFSTLTVSNMSPEDSSIYLCSVKEKGEQYFGPGTRLLVL.